The rows below give T cell receptor beta chains drawn from one sample of a study of blood T cell repertoires in COVID-19. Generated by immunoSEQ multiplex PCR, the TCRdb table keeps only in-frame clones and is missing some. Of almost 300,000 clones listed, around 90% are singletons. Sequences were obtained from peripheral blood. The receptors derive from a man between 65 and 85 years old with acute or convalescent COVID-19. Each CDR3 is given with its conserved first and last residue. D genes are given only for firm matches. Size is omitted from some rows. Given values are once, few, many or a class for expanded clones.

TRBJ1-4,TRBV10-3,-,-,TGTGCCATCAGTGAGTCGAAGGGGGTGGAGGAAAAACTGTTTTTT,CAISESKGVEEKLFF
TRBJ1-5,TRBV5-5,-,-,TGTGCCAGCAGCTTGTCTACCTATAGCAATCAGCCCCAGCATTTT,CASSLSTYSNQPQHF
TRBJ1-1,TRBV18,-,-,TGTGCCAGCTCACCCACTCGGGAAGGAGGCACTGAAGCTTTCTTT,CASSPTREGGTEAFF
TRBJ1-1,TRBV3-1/TRBV3-2,-,-,TGTGCCACACGGGGGGACAAAAACACTGAAGCTTTCTTT,CATRGDKNTEAFF
TRBJ2-7,TRBV2,TRBD2,-,TGTGCCAGCAAACTCGACGGGACTAGAAACTACGAGCAGTACTTC,CASKLDGTRNYEQYF
TRBJ2-3,TRBV2,-,-,TGTGCCAGCAGTGTAACAGAAAGCACAGATACGCAGTATTTT,CASSVTESTDTQYF
TRBJ2-1,TRBV29-1,-,-,TGCAGCGTCGGGCGGGGCACTTACAATGAGCAGTTCTTC,CSVGRGTYNEQFF
TRBJ2-5,TRBV5-1,-,-,TGCGCCAGCTCCGAGGGAGGAATTAAAGAGACCCAGTACTTC,CASSEGGIKETQYF
TRBJ2-3,TRBV5-1,-,-,TGCGCCAGCAGCCCGGGACTTAGCCAGACAGATACGCAGTATTTT,CASSPGLSQTDTQYF
TRBJ1-5,TRBV12-3/TRBV12-4,-,-,TGTGCCAGCAGTTTGGTTAGTAGTCAGCCCCAGCATTTT,CASSLVSSQPQHF
TRBJ1-4,TRBV4-1,-,-,TGCGCCAGCAGCCAGACCTCGGGTTTGGGGGGGAATGAAAAACTGTTTTTT,CASSQTSGLGGNEKLFF
TRBJ2-1,TRBV19,TRBD1,-,TGTGCCAGTAGTCTCGGACAGGGTCCCCCTAGGTTCTTC,CASSLGQGPPRFF
TRBJ2-5,TRBV3-1/TRBV3-2,-,-,TGTGCCAGCAGCCTATCACAGGTACCCCAAGAGACCCAGTACTTC,CASSLSQVPQETQYF
TRBJ2-7,TRBV4-3,TRBD2,-,TGCGCCAGCAGCCAAGAACTGACTAGCGGGAGGGCCTCGTCCTACGAGCAGTACTTC,CASSQELTSGRASSYEQYF
TRBJ1-4,TRBV3-1/TRBV3-2,-,-,TGTGCCAGCAGCCAAGGGACAAGTGAAAAACTGTTTTTT,CASSQGTSEKLFF
TRBJ1-6,TRBV28,-,once,TGTGCCAGCAGTTTTCCAGGGTCGAATTCACCCCTCCACTTT,CASSFPGSNSPLHF
TRBJ2-1,TRBV3-1/TRBV3-2,-,-,TGTGCCAGCAGCCCCAGGGGGGTCAATGAGCAGTTCTTC,CASSPRGVNEQFF
TRBJ2-1,TRBV6-2/TRBV6-3,-,-,TGTGCCAGCAGTTATCTGAGGCTAGCTGGGGAGCAGTTCTTC,CASSYLRLAGEQFF
TRBJ1-6,TRBV5-6,TRBD1,-,TGTGCCAGCAGCTTGACAGGGGCCAGTTCACCCCTCCACTTT,CASSLTGASSPLHF
TRBJ2-3,TRBV30,-,-,TGTGCCTGGAGTGTTGTGGGCACGCAGTATTTT,CAWSVVGTQYF
TRBJ1-1,TRBV5-1,TRBD1,few,TGCGCCAGCAGCACCCAGGGGGCCCCGAACACTGAAGCTTTCTTT,CASSTQGAPNTEAFF
TRBJ1-2,TRBV7-8,-,-,TGTGCCAGCAGCTTAGATCAGGGGTACTATGGCTACACCTTC,CASSLDQGYYGYTF
TRBJ2-7,TRBV11-2,TRBD1,-,TGTGCCAGCAGCCAGACAGGGTACGAGCAGTACTTC,CASSQTGYEQYF
TRBJ2-7,TRBV18,TRBD2,-,TGTGCCAGCTCACCAACTCCTAGCGGAGCCGTATGGGAGCAGTACTTC,CASSPTPSGAVWEQYF
TRBJ2-1,TRBV7-9,TRBD1,-,TGTGCCAGCAGCTTATCCGGGACAGGGGGGTACAATGAGCAGTTCTTC,CASSLSGTGGYNEQFF
TRBJ2-6,TRBV27,TRBD2,-,TGTGCCAGCGGGAGGGATTACACCTTTGGGGCCAACGTCCTGACTTTC,CASGRDYTFGANVLTF
TRBJ1-1,TRBV5-5,TRBD1,few,TGTGCCAGCAGCCATTACGGGACAGGGGGTCTTGAAGCTTTCTTT,CASSHYGTGGLEAFF
TRBJ1-2,TRBV28,TRBD1,-,TGTGCCAGCAGTTTGTTGGGACAGCGGCCCGGAGGCTACACCTTC,CASSLLGQRPGGYTF
TRBJ1-2,TRBV3-1/TRBV3-2,-,-,TGTGCCAGCAGCCAAGTACGTCAGGGGACCGGCTATGGCTACACCTTC,CASSQVRQGTGYGYTF
TRBJ1-4,TRBV7-2,-,-,TGTGCCAGCAGCCCAGGGTCAACTAATGAAAAACTGTTTTTT,CASSPGSTNEKLFF
TRBJ2-3,TRBV3-1/TRBV3-2,TRBD2,few,TGTGCCAGCAGCGCGACTAGCGTGTATACGCAGTATTTT,CASSATSVYTQYF
TRBJ2-1,TRBV24-1,TRBD2,few,TGTGCCACCAGTGATCAGCGGGGAGGTGCGAATGAGCAGTTCTTC,CATSDQRGGANEQFF
TRBJ2-5,TRBV5-6,-,few,TGTGCCAGCAGCGAGCTAAGGGGGAAGGACGAAGAGACCCAGTACTTC,CASSELRGKDEETQYF
TRBJ2-2,TRBV7-2,-,-,TGTGCCAGCAGCTTATCCTCCGGGGAGCTGTTTTTT,CASSLSSGELFF
TRBJ2-7,TRBV5-8,TRBD1,-,TGTGCCAGCAGCTTGGGACAGGGACATACCTACGAGCAGTACTTC,CASSLGQGHTYEQYF
TRBJ2-5,TRBV5-1,TRBD2,few,TGCGCCAGCAGCGCTGTGGCTGGACTAGCGGGAGAGACCCAGTACTTC,CASSAVAGLAGETQYF
TRBJ1-2,TRBV12-3/TRBV12-4,-,-,TGTGCCAGCACCTTGGGGGGGGTTGGTGGCTACACCTTC,CASTLGGVGGYTF
TRBJ2-7,TRBV18,-,-,TGTGCCAGCTCACCCTTAACAGAAAACGAGCAGTACTTC,CASSPLTENEQYF
TRBJ2-7,TRBV28,TRBD2,-,TGTGCCAGCAGTTTTACGCGGGAGTACGAGCAGTACTTC,CASSFTREYEQYF
TRBJ2-2,TRBV12-3/TRBV12-4,-,-,TGTGCCAGCAGTTTAGGGACAGCCGGGGAGCTGTTTTTT,CASSLGTAGELFF
TRBJ2-2,TRBV7-2,-,-,TGTGCCAGCAGCTTAATTTCTCGGGGGTCAGGTCAGGCCGGGGAGCTGTTTTTT,CASSLISRGSGQAGELFF
TRBJ1-6,TRBV6-5,-,-,TGTGCCAGCAGTTACTTAGAAGATTATAATTCACCCCTCCACTTT,CASSYLEDYNSPLHF
TRBJ2-1,TRBV2,TRBD2,-,TGTGCCAGCTGCGCCACGGGGGGCTACAATGAGCAGTTCTTC,CASCATGGYNEQFF
TRBJ1-1,TRBV10-3,-,-,TGTGCCATCGGGGGCGGGCGGAACACTGAAGCTTTCTTT,CAIGGGRNTEAFF
TRBJ2-7,TRBV7-8,-,-,TGTGCCAGCAGCCATAGCGGAGGTCCTCACTACGAGCAGTACTTC,CASSHSGGPHYEQYF
TRBJ2-3,TRBV3-1/TRBV3-2,TRBD2,-,TGTGCCAGCAGCCAAGTCGGGAGACTAGCGGGAGTTACCACAGATACGCAGTATTTT,CASSQVGRLAGVTTDTQYF
TRBJ2-2,TRBV5-1,-,-,TGCGCCAGCAGCTTGGCCCCGGCGGGAAGCGGAACCGGGGAGCTGTTTTTT,CASSLAPAGSGTGELFF
TRBJ1-2,TRBV6-1,TRBD1,-,TGTGCCAGCAGTGAAGCTGGAGGGGGACAGTATGGCTACACCTTC,CASSEAGGGQYGYTF
TRBJ2-1,TRBV5-1,TRBD2,-,TGCGCCAGCAGCTTGGTTGGGACTAGCGGGTACAATGAGCAGTTCTTC,CASSLVGTSGYNEQFF